This TCR beta chain originates from a study of naive and memory T cell subsets. The beta constant-region primer was an equimolar mix of two oligonucleotides covering TRBC1 and TRBC2. Nested alpha and beta constant-region primers with the SP2 primer drove four PCR rounds on ligated cDNA. TCRdb ran MiXCR on the UMI-ligation and nested PCR reads and lists one entry per CDR3 protein. Among 100,000 to 150,000 distinct CDR3 sequences listed, 35% to 45% were seen once. Study observations and caveats: Clonotypes here are unpaired alpha or beta chain sequences.

The CDR3 loop spans 20 amino acids. V lost 2 bases and J lost 0; bases outside the gene matches: 13. Germline assignment: CDR1 MDHEN and CDR2 SYDVKM. A note on this clonotype: The antigen is not known.

The chain recombines TRBV28 with TRBJ1-5, with 10 bases aligning to TRBD1. The origin of this receptor is a human donor in good health. The sample taken for sequencing was central memory CD4+ T cells from blood. This CDR3 reads CASSLKSDRGLQNSNQPQHF. CDR3 nucleotide sequence: TGTGCCAGCAGTTTAAAAAGTGACAGGGGGCTCCAGAATAGCAATCAGCCCCAGCATTTT.